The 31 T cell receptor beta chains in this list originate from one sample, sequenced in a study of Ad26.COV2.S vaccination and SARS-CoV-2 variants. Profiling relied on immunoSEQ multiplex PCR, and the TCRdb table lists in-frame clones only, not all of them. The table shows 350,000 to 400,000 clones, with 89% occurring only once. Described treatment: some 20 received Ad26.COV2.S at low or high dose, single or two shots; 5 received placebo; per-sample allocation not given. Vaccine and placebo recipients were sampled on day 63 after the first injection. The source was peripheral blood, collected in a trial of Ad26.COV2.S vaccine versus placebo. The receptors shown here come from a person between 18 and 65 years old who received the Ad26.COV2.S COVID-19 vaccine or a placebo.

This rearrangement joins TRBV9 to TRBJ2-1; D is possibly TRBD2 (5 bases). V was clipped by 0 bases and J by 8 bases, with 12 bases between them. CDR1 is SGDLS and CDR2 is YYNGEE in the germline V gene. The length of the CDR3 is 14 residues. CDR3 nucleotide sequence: TGTGCCAGCAGCGTAGGGATGGGGAGTGATGAGCAGTTCTTC. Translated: CASSVGMGSDEQFF.

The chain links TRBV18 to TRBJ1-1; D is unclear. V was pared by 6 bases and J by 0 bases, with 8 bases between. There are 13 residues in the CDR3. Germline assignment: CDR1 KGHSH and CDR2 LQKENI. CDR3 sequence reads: CASSPYMNTEAFF. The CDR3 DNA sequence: TGTGCCAGCTCCCCTTATATGAACACTGAAGCTTTCTTT.

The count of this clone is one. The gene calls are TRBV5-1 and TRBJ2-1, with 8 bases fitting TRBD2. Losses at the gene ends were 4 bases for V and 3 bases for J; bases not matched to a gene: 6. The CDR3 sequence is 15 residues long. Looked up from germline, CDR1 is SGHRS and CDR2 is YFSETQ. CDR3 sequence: CASSPGLEYYNEQFF. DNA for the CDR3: TGCGCCAGCAGCCCGGGACTAGAGTACTACAATGAGCAGTTCTTC.

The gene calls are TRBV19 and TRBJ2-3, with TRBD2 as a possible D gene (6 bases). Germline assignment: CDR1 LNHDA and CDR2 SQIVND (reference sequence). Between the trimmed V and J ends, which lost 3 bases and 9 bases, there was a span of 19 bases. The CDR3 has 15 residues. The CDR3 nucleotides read TGTGCCAGTAGTATTGGGGACTTGCCCCCCGGGACGCAGTATTTT. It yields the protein CASSIGDLPPGTQYF.

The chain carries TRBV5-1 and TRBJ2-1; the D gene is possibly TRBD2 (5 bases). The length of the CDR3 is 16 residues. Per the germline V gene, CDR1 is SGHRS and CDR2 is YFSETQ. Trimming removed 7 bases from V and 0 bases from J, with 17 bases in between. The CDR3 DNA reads TGCGCCAGCCAGGATCTTAAGAGCGGCTCCTACAATGAGCAGTTCTTC. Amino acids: CASQDLKSGSYNEQFF.

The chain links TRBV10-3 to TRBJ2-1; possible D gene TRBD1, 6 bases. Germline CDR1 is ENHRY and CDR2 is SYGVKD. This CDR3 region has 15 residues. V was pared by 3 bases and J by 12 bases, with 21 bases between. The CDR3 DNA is TGTGCCATCAGTGACACCGGGACATCGGTAATTGGGCAGTTCTTC. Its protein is CAISDTGTSVIGQFF.

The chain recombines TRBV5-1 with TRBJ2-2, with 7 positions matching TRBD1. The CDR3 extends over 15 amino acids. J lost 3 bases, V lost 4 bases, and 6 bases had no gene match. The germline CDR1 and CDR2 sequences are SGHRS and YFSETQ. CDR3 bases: TGCGCCAGCAGCGGACAGGACTCCTACACCGGGGAGCTGTTTTTT. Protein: CASSGQDSYTGELFF.

The CDR3 DNA reads TGTGCCAGCAGCCCGACTAGCGGGAGGGAAACCGGGGAGCTGTTTTTT. Translated, it gives CASSPTSGRETGELFF. The chain recombines TRBV7-9 with TRBJ2-2, with TRBD2 identical over 14 bases. Germline V gene data show CDR1 as SEHNR and CDR2 as FQNEAQ (reference sequence). The CDR3 has 16 residues. Unmatched junction bases numbered 4, after V lost 5 bases and J lost 5 bases. The complete variable domain, with remaining parts taken from reference TRBV7-9 and TRBJ2-2, reads DTGVSQNPRHKITKRGQNVTFRCDPISEHNRLYWYRQTLGQGPEFLTYFQNEAQLEKSRLLSDRFSAERPKGSFSTLEIQRTEQGDSAMYLCASSPTSGRETGELFFGEGSRLTVL.

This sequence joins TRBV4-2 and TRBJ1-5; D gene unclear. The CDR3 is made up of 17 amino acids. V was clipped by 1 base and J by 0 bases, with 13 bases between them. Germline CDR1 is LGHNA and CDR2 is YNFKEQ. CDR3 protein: CASSQGTENPSNQPQHF. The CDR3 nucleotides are TGTGCCAGCAGCCAAGGGACGGAGAACCCTAGCAATCAGCCCCAGCATTTT.

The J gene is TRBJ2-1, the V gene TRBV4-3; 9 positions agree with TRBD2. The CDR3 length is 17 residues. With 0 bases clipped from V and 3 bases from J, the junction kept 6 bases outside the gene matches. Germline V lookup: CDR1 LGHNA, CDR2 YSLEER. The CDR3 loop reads CASSQDLALAGYNEQFF. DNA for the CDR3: TGCGCCAGCAGCCAAGATCTAGCACTAGCGGGCTACAATGAGCAGTTCTTC.

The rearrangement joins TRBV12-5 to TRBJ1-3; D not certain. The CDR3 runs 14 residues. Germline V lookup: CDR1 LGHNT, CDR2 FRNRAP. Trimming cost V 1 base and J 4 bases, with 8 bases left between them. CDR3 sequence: CASGLATRGNTIYF. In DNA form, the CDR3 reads TGTGCTAGTGGTTTGGCCACGAGGGGAAACACCATATATTTT.

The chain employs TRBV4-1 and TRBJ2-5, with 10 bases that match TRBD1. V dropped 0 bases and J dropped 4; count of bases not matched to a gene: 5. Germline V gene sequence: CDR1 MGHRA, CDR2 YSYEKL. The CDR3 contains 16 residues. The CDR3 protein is CASSQEVGTGVETQYF. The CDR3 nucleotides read TGCGCCAGCAGCCAAGAAGTTGGGACAGGGGTAGAGACCCAGTACTTC.

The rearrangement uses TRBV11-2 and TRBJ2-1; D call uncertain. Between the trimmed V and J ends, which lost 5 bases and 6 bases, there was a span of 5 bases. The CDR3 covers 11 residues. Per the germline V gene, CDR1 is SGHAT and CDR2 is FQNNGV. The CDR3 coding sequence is TGTGCCAGCAGCCCCCTCAATGAGCAGTTCTTC. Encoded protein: CASSPLNEQFF.

The CDR3 protein is CASSQASGSTSEQFF. The CDR3 DNA follows: TGCGCCAGCAGCCAAGCTAGCGGGAGCACAAGTGAGCAGTTCTTC. The chain carries TRBV4-1 and TRBJ2-1, with TRBD2 matching over 10 bases. This CDR3 comprises 15 residues. Germline V lookup: CDR1 MGHRA, CDR2 YSYEKL. After removal of 1 base from V and 9 bases from J, the junction contained 6 bases not matched to a gene.

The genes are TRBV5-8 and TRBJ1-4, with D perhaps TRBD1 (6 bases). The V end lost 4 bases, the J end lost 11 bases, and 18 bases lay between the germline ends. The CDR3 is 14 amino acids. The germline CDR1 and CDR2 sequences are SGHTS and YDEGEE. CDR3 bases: TGTGCCAGCAGCCCCAGGGGTGGGGGTACGAAACTGTTTTTT. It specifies CASSPRGGGTKLFF.

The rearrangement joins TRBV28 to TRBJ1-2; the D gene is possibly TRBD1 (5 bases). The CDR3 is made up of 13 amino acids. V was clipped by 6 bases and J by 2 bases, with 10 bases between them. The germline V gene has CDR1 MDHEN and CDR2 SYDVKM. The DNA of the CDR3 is TGTGCCAGCAGCAGACAGCCGAACTATGGCTACACCTTC. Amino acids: CASSRQPNYGYTF.

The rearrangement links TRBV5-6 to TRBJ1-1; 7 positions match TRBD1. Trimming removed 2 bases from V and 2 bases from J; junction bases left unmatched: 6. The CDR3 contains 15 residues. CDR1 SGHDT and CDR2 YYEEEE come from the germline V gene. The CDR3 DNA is TGTGCCAGCAGCTTATTGGGACAGACCAACACTGAAGCTTTCTTT. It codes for CASSLLGQTNTEAFF.

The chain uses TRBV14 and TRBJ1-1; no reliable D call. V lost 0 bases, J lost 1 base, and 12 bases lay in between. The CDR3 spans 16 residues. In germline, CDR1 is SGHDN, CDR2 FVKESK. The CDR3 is CASSQEQANSNTEAFF. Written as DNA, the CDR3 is TGTGCCAGCAGCCAAGAGCAGGCGAACTCGAACACTGAAGCTTTCTTT.

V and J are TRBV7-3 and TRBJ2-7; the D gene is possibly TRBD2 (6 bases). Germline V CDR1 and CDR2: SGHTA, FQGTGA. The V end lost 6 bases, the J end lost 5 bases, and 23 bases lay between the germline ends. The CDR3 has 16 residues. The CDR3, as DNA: TGTGCCAGCAGTCTTTGGGGCGGGGCGAACGCAAACGAGCAGTACTTC. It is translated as CASSLWGGANANEQYF. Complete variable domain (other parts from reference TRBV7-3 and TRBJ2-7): GAGVSQTPSNKVTEKGKYVELRCDPISGHTALYWYRQSLGQGPEFLIYFQGTGAADDSGLPNDRFFAVRPEGSVSTLKIQRTERGDSAVYLCASSLWGGANANEQYFGPGTRLTVT.

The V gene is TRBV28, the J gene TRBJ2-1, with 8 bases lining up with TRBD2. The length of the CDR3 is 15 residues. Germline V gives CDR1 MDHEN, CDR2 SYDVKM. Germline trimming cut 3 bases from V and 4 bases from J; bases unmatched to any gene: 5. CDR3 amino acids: CASSLTSEAYNEQFF. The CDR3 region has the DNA TGTGCCAGCAGTTTGACTAGCGAAGCTTACAATGAGCAGTTCTTC. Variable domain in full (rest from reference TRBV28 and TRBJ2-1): DVKVTQSSRYLVKRTGEKVFLECVQDMDHENMFWYRQDPGLGLRLIYFSYDVKMKEKGDIPEGYSVSREKKERFSLILESASTNQTSMYLCASSLTSEAYNEQFFGPGTRLTVL.

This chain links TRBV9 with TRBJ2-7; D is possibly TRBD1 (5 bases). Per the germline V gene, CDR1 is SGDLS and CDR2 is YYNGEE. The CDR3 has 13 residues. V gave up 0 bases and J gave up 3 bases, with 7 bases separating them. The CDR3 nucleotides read TGTGCCAGCAGCGTAGGAGACAGCTACGAGCAGTACTTC. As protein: CASSVGDSYEQYF. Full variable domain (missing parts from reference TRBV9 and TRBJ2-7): DSGVTQTPKHLITATGQRVTLRCSPRSGDLSVYWYQQSLDQGLQFLIQYYNGEERAKGNILERFSAQQFPDLHSELNLSSLELGDSALYFCASSVGDSYEQYFGPGTRLTVT.

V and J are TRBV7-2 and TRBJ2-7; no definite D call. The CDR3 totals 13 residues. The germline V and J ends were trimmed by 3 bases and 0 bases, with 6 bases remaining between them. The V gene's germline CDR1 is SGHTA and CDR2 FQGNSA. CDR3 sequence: CASSFYPSYEQYF. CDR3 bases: TGTGCCAGCAGCTTCTACCCCTCCTACGAGCAGTACTTC. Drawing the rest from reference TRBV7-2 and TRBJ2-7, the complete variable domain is GAGVSQSPSNKVTEKGKDVELRCDPISGHTALYWYRQSLGQGLEFLIYFQGNSAPDKSGLPSDRFSAERTGGSVSTLTIQRTQQEDSAVYLCASSFYPSYEQYFGPGTRLTVT.

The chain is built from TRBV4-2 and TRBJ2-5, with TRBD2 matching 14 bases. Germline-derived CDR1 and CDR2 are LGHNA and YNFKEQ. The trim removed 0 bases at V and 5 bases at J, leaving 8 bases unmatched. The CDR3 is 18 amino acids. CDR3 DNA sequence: TGTGCCAGCAGCCAAGACCCCGGGACTAGCGGGAGTGCTGAGACCCAGTACTTC. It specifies CASSQDPGTSGSAETQYF.

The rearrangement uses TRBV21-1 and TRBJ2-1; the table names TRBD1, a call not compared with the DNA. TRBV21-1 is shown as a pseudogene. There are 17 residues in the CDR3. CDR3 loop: CASTSGWTGGLYNEQFF. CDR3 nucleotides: TGTGCCAGCACCTCTGGGTGGACAGGGGGCCTATACAATGAGCAGTTCTTC.

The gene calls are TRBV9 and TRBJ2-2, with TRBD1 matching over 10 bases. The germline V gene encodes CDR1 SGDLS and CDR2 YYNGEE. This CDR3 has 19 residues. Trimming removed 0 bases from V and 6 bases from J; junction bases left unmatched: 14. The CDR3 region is CASSVGTGVADRGAGELFF. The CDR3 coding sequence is TGTGCCAGCAGCGTAGGGACAGGGGTGGCGGACAGGGGGGCCGGGGAGCTGTTTTTT.

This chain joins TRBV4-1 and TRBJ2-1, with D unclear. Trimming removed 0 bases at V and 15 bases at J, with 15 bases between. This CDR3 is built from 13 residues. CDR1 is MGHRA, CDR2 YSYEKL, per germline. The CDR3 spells CASSQEPGQDAFF. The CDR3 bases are TGCGCCAGCAGCCAAGAACCCGGGCAGGATGCGTTCTTC.

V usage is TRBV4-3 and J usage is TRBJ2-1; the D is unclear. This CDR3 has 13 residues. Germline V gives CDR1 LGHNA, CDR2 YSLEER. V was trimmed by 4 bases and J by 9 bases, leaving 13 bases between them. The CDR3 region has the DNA TGCGCCAGCAGCCCTGACCATTGGGGTGAGCAGTTCTTC. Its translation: CASSPDHWGEQFF.

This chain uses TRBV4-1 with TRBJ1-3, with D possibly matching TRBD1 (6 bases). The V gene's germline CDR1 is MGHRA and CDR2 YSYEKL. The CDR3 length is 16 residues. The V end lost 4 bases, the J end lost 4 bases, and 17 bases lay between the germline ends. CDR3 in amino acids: CASSREVGRGGNTIYF. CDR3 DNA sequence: TGCGCCAGCAGCCGAGAAGTAGGCAGGGGAGGAAACACCATATATTTT.

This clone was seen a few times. The CDR3 DNA is TGTGCCAGCAGTTTCGGGACAGGGAGCACAGATACGCAGTATTTT. Translating gives CASSFGTGSTDTQYF. This rearrangement joins TRBV28 to TRBJ2-3; 9 nucleotides match TRBD1. Germline V gene sequence: CDR1 MDHEN, CDR2 SYDVKM. Trimming took 3 bases from V and 0 from J; bases not matched to a gene: 1. The CDR3 covers 15 residues.

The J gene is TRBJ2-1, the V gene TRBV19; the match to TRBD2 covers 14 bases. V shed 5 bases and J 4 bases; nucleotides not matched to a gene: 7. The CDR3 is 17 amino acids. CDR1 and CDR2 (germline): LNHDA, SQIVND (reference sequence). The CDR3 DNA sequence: TGTGCCAGTAGTCCGGGACTAGCGGGAGCAAAATACAATGAGCAGTTCTTC. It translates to CASSPGLAGAKYNEQFF.

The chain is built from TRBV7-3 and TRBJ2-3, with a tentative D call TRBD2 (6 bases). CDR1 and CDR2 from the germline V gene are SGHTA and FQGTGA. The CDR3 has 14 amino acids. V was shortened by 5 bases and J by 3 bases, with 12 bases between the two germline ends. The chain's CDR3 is CASSLGSPTDTQYF. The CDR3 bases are TGTGCCAGCAGCCTCGGGAGTCCTACAGATACGCAGTATTTT.